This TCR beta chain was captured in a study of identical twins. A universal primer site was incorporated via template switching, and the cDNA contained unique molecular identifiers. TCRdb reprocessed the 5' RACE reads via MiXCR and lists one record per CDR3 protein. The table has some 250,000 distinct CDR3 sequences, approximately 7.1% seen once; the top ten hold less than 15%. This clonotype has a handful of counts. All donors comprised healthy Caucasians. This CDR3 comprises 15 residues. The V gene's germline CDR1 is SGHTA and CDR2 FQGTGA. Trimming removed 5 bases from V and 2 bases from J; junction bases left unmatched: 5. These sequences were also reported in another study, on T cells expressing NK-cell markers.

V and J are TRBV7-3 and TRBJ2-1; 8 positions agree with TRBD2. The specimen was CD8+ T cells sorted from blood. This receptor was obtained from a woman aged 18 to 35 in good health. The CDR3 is CASSLAGQPYNEQFF. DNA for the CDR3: TGTGCCAGCAGCCTAGCGGGCCAACCCTACAATGAGCAGTTCTTC.